The sequence of this T cell receptor (beta chain) was determined in a study of early T cells in non-severe SARS-CoV-2 infection. Each cDNA molecule carried a unique molecular identifier. Each CDR3 protein is one row after TCRdb ran MiXCR on the 5' RACE reads. The sample consists of 30,000 to 35,000 distinct CDR3 sequences, about 5% of them appearing once. Per the germline V gene, CDR1 is LNHDA and CDR2 is SQIVND (reference sequence). The CDR3 contains 14 residues. V was shortened by 3 bases and J by 9 bases, with 15 bases between the two germline ends. This receptor was obtained from an adult who was a healthcare worker with PCR-confirmed SARS-CoV-2 infection or an uninfected control (not recorded which). Sequences were obtained from whole blood. The V call is TRBV19, the J call TRBJ2-1, with D possibly TRBD2 on 5 matching bases. The CDR3 nucleotides are TGTGCCAGTAGTATGCCCTCGGGGAGCACTGAGCAGTTCTTC. This encodes CASSMPSGSTEQFF.